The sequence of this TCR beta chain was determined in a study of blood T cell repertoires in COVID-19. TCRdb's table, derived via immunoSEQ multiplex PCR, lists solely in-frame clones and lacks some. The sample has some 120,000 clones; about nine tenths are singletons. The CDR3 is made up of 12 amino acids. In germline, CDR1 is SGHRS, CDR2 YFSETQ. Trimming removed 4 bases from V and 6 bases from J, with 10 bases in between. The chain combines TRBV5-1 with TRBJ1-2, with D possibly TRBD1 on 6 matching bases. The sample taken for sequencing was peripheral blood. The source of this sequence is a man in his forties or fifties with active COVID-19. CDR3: CASSIAGDGYTF. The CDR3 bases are TGCGCCAGCAGCATAGCAGGGGATGGCTACACCTTC.